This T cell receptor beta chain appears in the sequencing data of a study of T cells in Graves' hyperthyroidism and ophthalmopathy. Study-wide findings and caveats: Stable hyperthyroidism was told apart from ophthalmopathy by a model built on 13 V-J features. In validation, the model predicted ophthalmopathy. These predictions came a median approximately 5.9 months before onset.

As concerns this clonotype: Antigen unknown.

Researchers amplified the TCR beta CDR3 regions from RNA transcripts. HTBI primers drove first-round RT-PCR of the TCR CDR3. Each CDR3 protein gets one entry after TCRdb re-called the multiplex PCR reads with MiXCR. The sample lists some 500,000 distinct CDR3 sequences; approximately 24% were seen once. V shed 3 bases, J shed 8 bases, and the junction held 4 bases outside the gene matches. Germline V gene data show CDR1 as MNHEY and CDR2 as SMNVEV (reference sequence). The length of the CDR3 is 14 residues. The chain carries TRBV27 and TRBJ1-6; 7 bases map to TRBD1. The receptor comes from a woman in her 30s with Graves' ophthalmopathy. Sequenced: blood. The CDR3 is CASSFWTGYSPLHF. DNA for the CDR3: TGTGCCAGCAGTTTCTGGACAGGATATTCACCCCTCCACTTT.